Included here is one TCR beta chain sequence, with context. The target antigen is unknown. This sample is part of a study of OX40 agonist ivuxolimab in advanced cancers. The overall study: Patients took ivuxolimab, an agonistic anti-OX40 (CD134) antibody. Overall study results and limits: Patients who responded partially at 0.1-3.0 mg/kg showed clonal expansion ranking among the lowest.

Clones were read by immunoSEQ multiplex PCR, and TCRdb kept only the in-frame ones, dropping some. The sample holds more than 40,000 clones, 80% to 85% seen once. The CDR3 runs to 13 residues. The ends were cut back, 5 bases at V and 1 base at J, with 8 bases in the middle. Germline V gives CDR1 MNHEY, CDR2 SMNVEV (reference sequence). The source of this sequence is an adult with an advanced solid tumor such as melanoma, head and neck, liver or kidney cancer. Specimen: CD4+ or CD8+ T cells sorted from blood, collected in a trial of the OX40 agonist ivuxolimab. The genes are TRBV27 and TRBJ1-1; the D is unclear. The CDR3 is CASSTWENTEAFF. CDR3 in DNA: TGTGCCAGCAGTACCTGGGAGAACACTGAAGCTTTCTTT.